This TCR beta chain stems from a study of blood T cell repertoires in COVID-19. At the level of the study: Researchers got acute and convalescent COVID-19 samples from the United States, Italy and Spain. T cells, B-cell-depleted T cells, or PBMCs supplied cDNA or gDNA.

In the source study's methods: Nucleated cell counts were estimated from reference gene primer amplification. Measured with immunoSEQ multiplex PCR; TCRdb has only the in-frame clones, and not every one. Clonal size and the V and J genes are those of that table, whereas D and trimming came from the DNA. This sample carries just under 30,000 clones, 80% of them seen once, and the ten largest clones take about 42%. The germline V and J ends were trimmed by 10 bases and 8 bases, with 17 bases remaining between them. This CDR3 has 13 amino acids. CDR1 MNHEY and CDR2 SMNVEV come from the germline V gene (reference sequence).

This receptor was taken from a woman aged 70 to 79 with acute or convalescent COVID-19. Input material: peripheral blood. The chain links TRBV27 to TRBJ1-4; D gene unclear. The CDR3 sequence: CATRDGKGEKLFF. CDR3 nucleotides: TGTGCCACCCGAGACGGGAAAGGCGAAAAACTGTTTTTT.